This TCR beta chain was found in a study of blood T cell repertoires in COVID-19. At the level of the study: T cells, B-cell-depleted T cells, or PBMCs provided the cDNA or gDNA that served as material.

TCRdb keeps only in-frame clones here, not all; method: immunoSEQ multiplex PCR. The sample has 220,000 or so clones, 82% seen once; the top ten hold roughly 3.5%. This CDR3 comprises 17 residues. Germline CDR1 reads LNHNV; CDR2 reads YYDKDF (reference sequence). V trimming: 1 base; J trimming: 3 bases; junction bases outside the gene matches: 6. The chain joins TRBV15 to TRBJ1-5, with 10 bases lining up with TRBD1. The sequencing input was PBMCs or T cells enriched from blood (not recorded which). The sequence was collected from a woman aged 60 to 75 who had recovered from COVID-19. In nucleotides, the CDR3 is TGTGCCACCAGCAGAGTTGACAGGGGGCCTGTCAATCAGCCCCAGCATTTT. This sequence encodes CATSRVDRGPVNQPQHF. The full variable domain, in which reference TRBV15 and TRBJ1-5 provide the parts outside the CDR3, is DAMVIQNPRYQVTQFGKPVTLSCSQTLNHNVMYWYQQKSSQAPKLLFHYYDKDFNNEADTPDNFQSRRPNTSFCFLDIRSPGLGDTAMYLCATSRVDRGPVNQPQHFGDGTRLSIL.